These 18 T cell receptor beta chains originate from one sample sequenced in a study of long-term antiretroviral therapy in people with HIV. Running of the v3.0 immunoSEQ assay took place at survey level. Generated by immunoSEQ multiplex PCR, the TCRdb table keeps only in-frame clones and is missing some. Of around 8,000 clones listed, about 83% are singletons. The sequencing used unsorted PBMCs, collected 0.3 years before starting antiretroviral therapy. These receptors all come from a young man with HIV.

This chain joins TRBV5-8 and TRBJ2-7; perhaps TRBD2 as D (6 bases). V was shortened by 3 bases and J by 0 bases, with 7 bases between the two germline ends. The CDR3 sequence is 13 residues long. Germline V gene sequence: CDR1 SGHTS, CDR2 YDEGEE. The CDR3 region has the DNA TGTGCCAGCAGCTGGAGGGACTCCTACGAGCAGTACTTC. It codes for CASSWRDSYEQYF.

Only one count was recorded for this clone. At one boundary the junction diverges from the germline segment, which might be a read error. The V gene is TRBV5-4, the J gene TRBJ1-1; possible D gene TRBD1, 6 bases. CDR1 is SGHNT and CDR2 is YYREEE in the germline V gene (reference sequence). There are 14 residues in the CDR3. This CDR3 reads CASNLGSGDTEAFF. CDR3 in DNA: TGTGCCAGCAACTTGGGGTCAGGGGACACTGAAGCTTTCTTT.

The rearrangement links TRBV7-9 to TRBJ1-1; 7 nucleotides match TRBD1. This CDR3 comprises 14 residues. Germline-derived CDR1 and CDR2 are SEHNR and FQNEAQ (reference sequence). After removal of 3 bases from V and 2 bases from J, the junction contained 3 bases not matched to a gene. This CDR3 is CASSLGQLNTEAFF. CDR3 nucleotides: TGTGCCAGCAGCTTGGGACAGCTCAACACTGAAGCTTTCTTT.

The table lists this clone with a count of one. The chain recombines TRBV7-9 with TRBJ1-6; D not resolved. Germline-derived CDR1 and CDR2 are SEHNR and FQNEAQ (reference sequence). Trimming took off 4 bases at V and 8 bases at J, with 12 bases between the two ends. This CDR3 has 14 residues. In DNA form, the CDR3 reads TGTGCCAGCAGCTCCACCCGCAGTTATTCACCCCTCCACTTT. It is translated as CASSSTRSYSPLHF.

The chain links TRBV9 to TRBJ2-5; tentative D call: TRBD2 (6 bases). Germline loops: CDR1 SGDLS, CDR2 YYNGEE. Trimming removed 3 bases from V and 2 bases from J, with 11 bases in between. The CDR3 runs to 14 residues. CDR3 DNA: TGTGCCAGCAGCGCTGGACGGGGGCAAGAGACCCAGTACTTC. This sequence encodes CASSAGRGQETQYF.

This clone has a handful of counts. V is TRBV28 and J is TRBJ2-7; D not resolved. The CDR3 is 11 residues long. Germline V gene data show CDR1 as MDHEN and CDR2 as SYDVKM. V lost 5 bases, J lost 5 bases, and 7 bases lay in between. The CDR3 spells CASSVGNEQYF. Written as DNA, the CDR3 is TGTGCCAGCAGTGTTGGGAACGAGCAGTACTTC.

CDR3 region: CASSLMGAVEAFF. CDR3 nucleotides: TGTGCCAGCAGCTTAATGGGGGCCGTTGAAGCTTTCTTT. This sequence joins TRBV5-6 and TRBJ1-1; tentative D call: TRBD1 (6 bases). Germline V gene lookup returns CDR1 SGHDT and CDR2 YYEEEE. The V gene lost 2 bases and the J gene lost 7 bases, with 12 bases spanning the gap. The CDR3 contains 13 residues.

The rearrangement joins TRBV18 to TRBJ2-7; the D gene could be TRBD1 or TRBD2 (5 bases each). Germline V lookup: CDR1 KGHSH, CDR2 LQKENI. This CDR3 has 13 amino acids. V was trimmed by 3 bases and J by 6 bases, leaving 12 bases between them. DNA of the CDR3: TGTGCCAGCTCACCGTATCGGGACGGCGAGCAGTACTTC. Translating it yields CASSPYRDGEQYF. Combining the CDR3 with reference TRBV18 and TRBJ2-7 gives the whole variable domain NAGVMQNPRHLVRRRGQEARLRCSPMKGHSHVYWYRQLPEEGLKFMVYLQKENIIDESGMPKERFSAEFPKEGPSILRIQQVVRGDSAAYFCASSPYRDGEQYFGPGTRLTVT.

V is TRBV6-5 and J is TRBJ2-7, with D possibly TRBD2 on 5 matching bases. The CDR3 consists of 15 residues. The germline gives CDR1 MNHEY, CDR2 SVGAGI. V dropped 0 bases and J dropped 3 bases, with 12 bases sitting between them. CDR3 region: CASSYSPSSYYEQYF. The DNA for the CDR3 is TGTGCCAGCAGTTACTCTCCTAGCAGTTACTACGAGCAGTACTTC.

The genes are TRBV30 and TRBJ2-5; D call uncertain. The CDR3 totals 13 residues. Germline-derived CDR1 and CDR2 are GTSNPN and SVGIG (reference sequence). Deletions cut 3 bases from V and 5 bases from J, with 13 bases between. The CDR3 DNA reads as TGTGCCTGGAGCCAGGCTACATCTGAGACCCAGTACTTC. Its protein is CAWSQATSETQYF.

The CDR3 bases are TGCGCCAGCAGCCCGGACCCGGGCTATGGCTACACCTTC. This gives the protein CASSPDPGYGYTF. The chain links TRBV5-1 to TRBJ1-2; no clear D gene. The germline V and J ends were trimmed by 4 bases and 4 bases, with 11 bases remaining between them. The CDR3 extends over 13 amino acids. From germline, CDR1 is SGHRS and CDR2 YFSETQ.

The chain employs TRBV28 and TRBJ1-1; maybe TRBD1 (5 bases). This CDR3 spans 14 amino acids. Trimming removed 6 bases at V and 4 bases at J, with 15 bases between. CDR1 is MDHEN, CDR2 SYDVKM, per germline. The CDR3 reads CASRPAGVGTEAFF. The CDR3 region has the DNA TGTGCCAGCAGGCCAGCGGGGGTTGGCACTGAAGCTTTCTTT.

This clone was recorded once. The chain has TRBV27 and TRBJ1-6, with D perhaps TRBD1 (6 bases). The V and J ends lost 4 bases and 4 bases respectively, with 8 bases between them. Germline CDR1 reads MNHEY; CDR2 reads SMNVEV (reference sequence). CDR3 length: 14 amino acids. The CDR3 spells CASSSGTYNSPLHF. CDR3 sequence (DNA): TGTGCCAGCAGTTCCGGGACATATAATTCACCCCTCCACTTT.

This clone was seen once. The V call is TRBV27, the J call TRBJ2-3; TRBD1 or TRBD2 may be the D gene (5 bases each). Trimming removed 5 bases from V and 7 bases from J, with 13 bases in between. The CDR3 runs to 13 residues. Looked up from germline, CDR1 is MNHEY and CDR2 is SMNVEV (reference sequence). The CDR3 region has the DNA TGTGCCAGCAGTCACGGGGCGGATTATACGCAGTATTTT. Translated: CASSHGADYTQYF.

This clone was counted only a few times. The chain employs TRBV7-8 and TRBJ2-1; no firm D call. This CDR3 has 15 amino acids. The germline CDR1 and CDR2 sequences are SGHVS and FQNEAQ. V lost 1 base and J lost 5, with 12 bases in between. DNA of the CDR3: TGTGCCAGCAGCTTAGATGGGGTTCCGGACAATGAGCAGTTCTTC. Residues: CASSLDGVPDNEQFF.

This clone appeared a single time. The CDR3 protein is CASSPTGLNTEAFF. The CDR3 nucleotides read TGTGCCAGCAGCCCGACAGGTTTGAACACTGAAGCTTTCTTT. The rearrangement uses TRBV7-2 and TRBJ1-1; possibly TRBD1 for D (6 bases). V was pared by 5 bases and J by 0 bases, with 10 bases between. The CDR3 is 14 residues long. Germline V gene sequence: CDR1 SGHTA, CDR2 FQGNSA.

Here the CDR3 reads CASSPSGSSYNEQFF. CDR3 coding DNA: TGTGCCAGCAGCCCAAGCGGGAGCTCCTACAATGAGCAGTTCTTC. The chain links TRBV7-9 to TRBJ2-1; 8 nucleotides line up with TRBD2. V was clipped by 5 bases and J by 0 bases; unmatched bases: 3. Germline assignment: CDR1 SEHNR and CDR2 FQNEAQ (reference sequence). The CDR3 covers 15 residues.

The chain recombines TRBV14 with TRBJ1-2; no clear D. The CDR3 loop spans 14 amino acids. Trimming pared 4 bases from V and 6 bases from J, leaving 15 bases between. CDR1 SGHDN and CDR2 FVKESK come from the germline V gene. The CDR3 DNA reads as TGTGCCAGCAGCCGACGGACCGACCAGGATGGCTACACCTTC. As protein: CASSRRTDQDGYTF.